This T cell receptor beta chain was documented in a study of technical replicates of blood from a few donors. TCRdb's table, derived via immunoSEQ multiplex PCR, lists solely in-frame clones and lacks some. Of more than 50,000 clones in the sample, 80% to 90% were seen once. With V trimmed by 2 bases and J by 1 base, 17 bases remained unmatched. The length of the CDR3 is 22 residues. From germline, CDR1 is LGHNA and CDR2 YSLEER. Source material: PBMCs. This clonotype was obtained from a human donor in good health. Some clones in this sample may be carry-over from other donors' samples. V gene TRBV4-3 combines with J gene TRBJ2-6, with 10 bases that match TRBD2. For the CDR3, the DNA is TGCGCCAGCAGCCAAAGAGGTGTAGCGGGGGGCCTCCGGCCGTCTGGGGCCAACGTCCTGACTTTC. Its translation is CASSQRGVAGGLRPSGANVLTF.